These 9 T cell receptor beta chains share one sample of origin, sequenced in a study of CD8 T cells in ankylosing spondylitis. Notes on the study in general: There was a TCR beta motif, made of 7 or 8 highly homologous variants, that appeared characteristic of ankylosing spondylitis blood.

These receptors' antigens are unknown. TCRdb independently ran MiXCR on the 5' RACE reads; one entry per CDR3 protein. Counted here are 750,000 to 850,000 distinct CDR3 sequences, approximately 12% occurring once; the ten biggest clones make up approximately 0.5%. Material for sequencing was blood, either unsorted or a sorted T cell fraction (not recorded which). The receptors originated from a male donor with ankylosing spondylitis.

In this sample, this clonotype turned up many times. The CDR3 sequence is CASSVLTGELFF. For the CDR3, the DNA is TGCGCCAGCAGTGTCTTGACCGGGGAGCTGTTTTTT. The chain links TRBV10-1 to TRBJ2-2; the D is unclear. The germline V gene encodes CDR1 WNHNN and CDR2 SYGVQD (reference sequence). Trimming cost V 4 bases and J 5 bases, with 5 bases left between them. The CDR3 extends over 12 amino acids.

The V and J genes are TRBV20-1 and TRBJ2-7; D is unclear. The CDR3 loop spans 12 amino acids. V shed 2 bases and J shed 4 bases, with 9 bases lying between them. From germline, CDR1 is DFQATT and CDR2 SNEGSKA (reference sequence). CDR3 nucleotides: TGCAGTGCTAGACTCGGATTTTACGAGCAGTACTTC. Translation gives CSARLGFYEQYF.

The chain uses TRBV9 and TRBJ2-3, with 12 nucleotides matching TRBD2. This CDR3 comprises 16 residues. The germline V gene encodes CDR1 SGDLS and CDR2 YYNGEE. V lost 3 bases, J lost 2 bases, and 4 bases stayed unmatched. CDR3 in amino acids: CASSETSGGYTDTQYF. CDR3 DNA: TGTGCCAGCAGCGAGACTAGCGGGGGATACACAGATACGCAGTATTTT.

This clonotype came up a few times. CDR3 loop: CASSLGGLAGDNEQFF. The CDR3 nucleotides are TGCGCCAGCAGCTTGGGAGGACTAGCGGGAGATAATGAGCAGTTCTTC. The chain has TRBV5-1 and TRBJ2-1; 13 bases are a match to TRBD2. The CDR3 covers 16 residues. The J segment lost 7 bases and the V segment lost 0 bases, leaving 4 bases of the junction unmatched. The germline CDR1 and CDR2 sequences are SGHRS and YFSETQ.

This clonotype was found a few times. The J gene is TRBJ2-2, the V gene TRBV5-1, with 9 bases that match TRBD2. This CDR3 spans 17 amino acids. V shed 4 bases and J 5 bases; nucleotides not matched to a gene: 12. The germline gives CDR1 SGHRS, CDR2 YFSETQ. CDR3 DNA sequence: TGCGCCAGCAGCCGACCGGAAGCGGGAGGATATACCGGGGAGCTGTTTTTT. Translation gives CASSRPEAGGYTGELFF.

This chain links TRBV5-6 with TRBJ2-1; D remains ambiguous. Germline assignment: CDR1 SGHDT and CDR2 YYEEEE. The germline V and J ends were trimmed by 4 bases and 12 bases, with 17 bases remaining between them. CDR3 length: 13 amino acids. The chain's CDR3 is CASSPKLKLGQFF. DNA for the CDR3: TGTGCCAGCAGCCCGAAATTAAAGTTGGGGCAGTTCTTC.

The DNA for the CDR3 is TGTGCCAGCAGCGGGTGGACTAGCGGGCGCTCCTACGAGCAGTACTTC. It codes for CASSGWTSGRSYEQYF. The J gene is TRBJ2-7, the V gene TRBV7-2; 11 bases agree with TRBD2. Germline trimming cut 5 bases from V and 0 bases from J; bases unmatched to any gene: 6. The CDR3 spans 16 residues. CDR1 is SGHTA and CDR2 is FQGNSA in the germline V gene.

The chain has TRBV20-1 and TRBJ1-1; D possibly corresponds to TRBD1 (6 bases). Germline CDR1 is DFQATT and CDR2 is SNEGSKA (reference sequence). Trimming took off 3 bases at V and 10 bases at J, with 21 bases between the two ends. This CDR3 is 14 amino acids long. The CDR3 coding sequence is TGCAGTGCTAGTCGGACAGCCCGGGTAGTAAGAGCTTTCTTT. It encodes CSASRTARVVRAFF.

This clonotype was counted a few times. The V call is TRBV20-1, the J call TRBJ2-7; 7 nucleotides match TRBD1. This CDR3 is 13 amino acids long. The germline CDR1 and CDR2 sequences are DFQATT and SNEGSKA (reference sequence). Unmatched junction bases numbered 7, after V lost 2 bases and J lost 6 bases. The CDR3 nucleotides are TGCAGTGCTAGAATCGGACAGGATGTCGAGCAGTACTTC. Amino acids: CSARIGQDVEQYF.